Listed here is a single T cell receptor beta chain. The repertoire was sequenced with immunoSEQ multiplex PCR; TCRdb's copy has only in-frame clones and lacks some. The repertoire holds around 180,000 clones, with under 80% as singletons. This sample is part of a study of blood T cell repertoires in COVID-19. Study context: The analysed material was cDNA or gDNA that came from T cells, B-cell-depleted T cells, or PBMCs.

The germline V gene has CDR1 LNHDA and CDR2 SQIVND (reference sequence). The length of the CDR3 is 17 residues. V was pared by 4 bases and J by 0 bases, with 3 bases of the junction left unmatched. Recruits, aged about 18 to 90 years, lived in about two dozen US areas. Participant-given clinical history determined each cohort assignment. This clonotype was obtained from a woman aged 45-59 years with acute COVID-19. The material sequenced was PBMCs or T cells enriched from blood (not recorded which). The genes are TRBV19 and TRBJ2-3, with 14 bases fitting TRBD2. CDR3 in DNA: TGTGCCAGTAGTACCCGACTAGCGGGGGGGAGCACAGATACGCAGTATTTT. Its translation is CASSTRLAGGSTDTQYF.